This T cell receptor (beta chain) was recovered during a study of cytomegalovirus exposure and HLA in healthy donors. Amplification used 60 Vbeta primers and 13 Jbeta primers. Only in-frame clones appear in the TCRdb table, and some are missing; sequencing was by immunoSEQ multiplex PCR. In the table there are over 150,000 clones, 87% of which are singletons. This CDR3 region has 16 residues. V was pared by 2 bases and J by 6 bases, with 7 bases of the junction left unmatched. Germline V gives CDR1 MNHEY, CDR2 SVGAGI. The source of this sequence is a young woman in good health and CMV-seronegative. The source material was PBMCs. The chain employs TRBV6-5 and TRBJ2-1, with 10 bases matching TRBD2. The CDR3 bases are TGTGCCAGCAGTTACGAACTAGCGGGAAGGGGCAATGAGCAGTTCTTC. Its translation is CASSYELAGRGNEQFF.